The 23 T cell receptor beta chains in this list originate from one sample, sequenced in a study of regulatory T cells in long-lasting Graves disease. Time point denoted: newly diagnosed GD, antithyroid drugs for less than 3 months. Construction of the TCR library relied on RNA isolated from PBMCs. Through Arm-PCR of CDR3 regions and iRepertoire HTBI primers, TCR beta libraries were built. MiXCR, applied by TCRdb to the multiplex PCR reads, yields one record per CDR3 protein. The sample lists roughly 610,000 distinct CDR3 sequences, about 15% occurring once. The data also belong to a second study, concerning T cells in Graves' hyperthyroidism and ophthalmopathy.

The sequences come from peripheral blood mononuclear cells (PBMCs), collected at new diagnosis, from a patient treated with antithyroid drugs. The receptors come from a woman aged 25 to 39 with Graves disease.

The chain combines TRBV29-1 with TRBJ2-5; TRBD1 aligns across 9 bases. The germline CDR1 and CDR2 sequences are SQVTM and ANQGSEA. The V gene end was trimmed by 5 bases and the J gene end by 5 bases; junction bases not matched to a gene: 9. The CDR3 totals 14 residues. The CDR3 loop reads CSVSLGQGWETQYF. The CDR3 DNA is TGCAGCGTTTCGTTGGGACAGGGCTGGGAGACCCAGTACTTC.

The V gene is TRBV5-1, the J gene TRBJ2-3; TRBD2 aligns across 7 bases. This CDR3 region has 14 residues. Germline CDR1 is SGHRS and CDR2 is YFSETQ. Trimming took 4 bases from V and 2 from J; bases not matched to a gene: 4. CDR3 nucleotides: TGCGCCAGCAGCCCCGGGGGGTACACAGATACGCAGTATTTT. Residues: CASSPGGYTDTQYF.

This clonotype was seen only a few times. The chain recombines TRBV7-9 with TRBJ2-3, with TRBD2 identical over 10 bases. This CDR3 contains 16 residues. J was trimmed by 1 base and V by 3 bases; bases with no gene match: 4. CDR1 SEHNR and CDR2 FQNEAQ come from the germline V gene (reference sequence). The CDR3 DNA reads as TGTGCCAGCAGCTTTCGGACTAGCGGAGGCACAGATACGCAGTATTTT. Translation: CASSFRTSGGTDTQYF.

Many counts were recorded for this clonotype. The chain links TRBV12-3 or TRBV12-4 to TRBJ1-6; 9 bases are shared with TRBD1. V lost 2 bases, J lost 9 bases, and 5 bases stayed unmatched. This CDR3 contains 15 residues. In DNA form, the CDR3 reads TGTGCCAGCAGTTTATGGGACAGGGTGGGTTCACCCCTCCACTTT. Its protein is CASSLWDRVGSPLHF.

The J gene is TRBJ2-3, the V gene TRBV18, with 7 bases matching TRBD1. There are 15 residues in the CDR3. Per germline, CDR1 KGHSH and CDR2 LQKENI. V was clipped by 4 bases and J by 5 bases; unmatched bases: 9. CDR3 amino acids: CASSQTLTGRDTQYF. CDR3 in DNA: TGTGCCAGCTCACAGACCCTGACAGGGCGAGATACGCAGTATTTT.

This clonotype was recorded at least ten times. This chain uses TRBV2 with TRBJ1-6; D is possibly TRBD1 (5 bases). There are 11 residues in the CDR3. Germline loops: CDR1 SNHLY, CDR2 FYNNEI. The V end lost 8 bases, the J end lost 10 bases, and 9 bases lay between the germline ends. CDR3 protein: CASWGGSPLHF. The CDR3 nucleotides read TGTGCCAGCTGGGGGGGATCACCCCTCCACTTT.

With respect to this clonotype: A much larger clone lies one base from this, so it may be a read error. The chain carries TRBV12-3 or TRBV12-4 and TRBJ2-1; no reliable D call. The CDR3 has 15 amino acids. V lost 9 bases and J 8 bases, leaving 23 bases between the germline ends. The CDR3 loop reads CARSPFPALQYEQFF. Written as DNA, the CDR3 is TGTGCCAGAAGCCCCTTTCCTGCGCTACAATATGAGCAGTTCTTC.

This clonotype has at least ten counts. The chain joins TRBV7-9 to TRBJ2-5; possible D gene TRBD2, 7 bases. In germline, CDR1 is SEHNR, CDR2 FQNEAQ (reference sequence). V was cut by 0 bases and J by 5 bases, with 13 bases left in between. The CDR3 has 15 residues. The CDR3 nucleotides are TGTGCCAGCAGCTTAGCACAGGGAGGGTTGGAGACCCAGTACTTC. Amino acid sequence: CASSLAQGGLETQYF.

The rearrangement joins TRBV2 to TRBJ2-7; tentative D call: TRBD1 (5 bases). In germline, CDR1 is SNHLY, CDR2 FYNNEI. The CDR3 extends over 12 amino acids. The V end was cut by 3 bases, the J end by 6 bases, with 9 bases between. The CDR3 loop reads CASSDRTGEQYF. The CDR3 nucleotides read TGTGCCAGCAGTGACAGAACAGGCGAGCAGTACTTC.

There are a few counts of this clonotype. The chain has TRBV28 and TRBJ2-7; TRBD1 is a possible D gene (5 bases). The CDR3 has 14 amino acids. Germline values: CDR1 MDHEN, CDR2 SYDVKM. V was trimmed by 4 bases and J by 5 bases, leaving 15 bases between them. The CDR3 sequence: CASSSPTEFNEQYF. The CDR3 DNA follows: TGTGCCAGCAGTTCCCCGACAGAGTTTAACGAGCAGTACTTC.

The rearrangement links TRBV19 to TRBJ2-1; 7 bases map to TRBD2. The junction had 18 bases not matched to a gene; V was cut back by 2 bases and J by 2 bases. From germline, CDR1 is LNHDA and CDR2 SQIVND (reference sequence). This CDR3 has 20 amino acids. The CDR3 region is CASSILQPEFDGGTYNEQFF. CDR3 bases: TGTGCCAGTAGTATACTTCAGCCCGAGTTCGACGGGGGGACCTACAATGAGCAGTTCTTC.

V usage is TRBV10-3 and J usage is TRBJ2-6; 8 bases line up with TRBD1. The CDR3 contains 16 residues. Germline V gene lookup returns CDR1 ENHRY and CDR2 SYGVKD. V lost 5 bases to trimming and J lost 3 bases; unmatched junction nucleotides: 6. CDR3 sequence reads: CAISLQGALGANVLTF. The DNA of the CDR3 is TGTGCCATCAGTTTGCAGGGGGCGCTTGGGGCCAACGTCCTGACTTTC.

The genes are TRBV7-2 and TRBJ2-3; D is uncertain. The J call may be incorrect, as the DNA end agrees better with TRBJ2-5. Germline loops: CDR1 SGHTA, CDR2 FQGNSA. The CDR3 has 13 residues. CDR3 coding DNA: TGTGCCAGCGGGAAATTCATATTGGAGACCCAGTACTTC. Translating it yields CASGKFILETQYF.

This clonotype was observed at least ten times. In DNA form, the CDR3 reads TGCAGCGTTGGCAGGTTAAATGGCGAGCAGTACTTC. It translates to CSVGRLNGEQYF. The chain employs TRBV29-1 and TRBJ2-7; D is unresolved. V dropped 4 bases and J dropped 6 bases, with 13 bases sitting between them. The CDR3 covers 12 residues. The germline CDR1 and CDR2 sequences are SQVTM and ANQGSEA.

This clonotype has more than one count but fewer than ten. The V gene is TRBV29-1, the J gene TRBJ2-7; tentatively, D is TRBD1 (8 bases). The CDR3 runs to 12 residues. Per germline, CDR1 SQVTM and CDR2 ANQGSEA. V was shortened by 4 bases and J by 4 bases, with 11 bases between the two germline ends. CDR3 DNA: TGCAGCGTTGCACAGGGGGGGTACGAGCAGTACTTC. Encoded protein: CSVAQGGYEQYF.

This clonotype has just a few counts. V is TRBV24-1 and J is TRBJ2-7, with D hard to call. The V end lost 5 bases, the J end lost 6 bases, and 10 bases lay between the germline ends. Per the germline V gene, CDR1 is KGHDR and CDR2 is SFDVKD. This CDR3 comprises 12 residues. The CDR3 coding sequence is TGTGCCACCAGTGGGAATCTAGGCGAGCAGTACTTC. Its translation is CATSGNLGEQYF.

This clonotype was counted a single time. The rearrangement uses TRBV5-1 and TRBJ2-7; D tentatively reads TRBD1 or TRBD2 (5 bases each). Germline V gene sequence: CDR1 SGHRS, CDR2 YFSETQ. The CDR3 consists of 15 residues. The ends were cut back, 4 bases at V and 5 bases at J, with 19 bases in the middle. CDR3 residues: CASSRNRDGIHEQYF. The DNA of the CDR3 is TGCGCCAGCAGCCGCAACCGGGACGGAATCCACGAGCAGTACTTC.

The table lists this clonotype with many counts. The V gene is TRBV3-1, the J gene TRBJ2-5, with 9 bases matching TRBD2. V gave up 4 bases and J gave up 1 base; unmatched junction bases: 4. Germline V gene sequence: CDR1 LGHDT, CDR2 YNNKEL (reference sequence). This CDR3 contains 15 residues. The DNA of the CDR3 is TGTGCCAGCAGCCCGCGGGAGGGATTCCAAGAGACCCAGTACTTC. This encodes CASSPREGFQETQYF.

CDR3 in DNA: TGTGCCAGCGGGACTCTCTTTGTCGGGGAGCTGTTTTTT. Translated: CASGTLFVGELFF. J is TRBJ2-2 and V is TRBV30, with 7 nucleotides matching TRBD2. Germline CDR1 and CDR2: GTSNPN and SVGIG (reference sequence). The CDR3 consists of 13 residues. Unmatched junction bases numbered 10, after V lost 8 bases and J lost 7 bases.

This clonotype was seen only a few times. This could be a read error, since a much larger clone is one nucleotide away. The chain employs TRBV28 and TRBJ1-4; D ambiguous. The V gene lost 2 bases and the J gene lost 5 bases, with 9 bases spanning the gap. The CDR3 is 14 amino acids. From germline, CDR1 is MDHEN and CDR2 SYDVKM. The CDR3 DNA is TGTGCCAGCAGTTTAAATGCAAGGAATGAAAAACTGTTTTTT. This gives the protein CASSLNARNEKLFF.

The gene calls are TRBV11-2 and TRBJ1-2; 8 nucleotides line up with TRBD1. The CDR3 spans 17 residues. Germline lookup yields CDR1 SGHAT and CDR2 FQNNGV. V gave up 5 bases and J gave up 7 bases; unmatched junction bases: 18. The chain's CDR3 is CASSLKPGQVKSVGYTF. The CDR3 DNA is TGTGCCAGCAGCCTAAAACCGGGACAGGTAAAATCGGTTGGCTACACCTTC.

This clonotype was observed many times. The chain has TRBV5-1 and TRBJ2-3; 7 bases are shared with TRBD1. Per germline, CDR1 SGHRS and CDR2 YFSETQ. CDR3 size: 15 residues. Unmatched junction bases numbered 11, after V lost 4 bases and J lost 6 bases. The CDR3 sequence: CASSQGTASVDTQYF. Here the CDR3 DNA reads TGCGCCAGCAGCCAAGGGACAGCCTCCGTTGATACGCAGTATTTT.

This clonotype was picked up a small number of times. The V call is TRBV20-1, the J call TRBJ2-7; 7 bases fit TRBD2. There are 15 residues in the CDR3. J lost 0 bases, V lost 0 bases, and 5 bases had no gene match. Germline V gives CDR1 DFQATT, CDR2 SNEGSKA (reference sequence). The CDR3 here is CSARDSSGLSYEQYF. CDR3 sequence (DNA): TGCAGTGCTAGAGATTCTAGCGGACTCTCCTACGAGCAGTACTTC.